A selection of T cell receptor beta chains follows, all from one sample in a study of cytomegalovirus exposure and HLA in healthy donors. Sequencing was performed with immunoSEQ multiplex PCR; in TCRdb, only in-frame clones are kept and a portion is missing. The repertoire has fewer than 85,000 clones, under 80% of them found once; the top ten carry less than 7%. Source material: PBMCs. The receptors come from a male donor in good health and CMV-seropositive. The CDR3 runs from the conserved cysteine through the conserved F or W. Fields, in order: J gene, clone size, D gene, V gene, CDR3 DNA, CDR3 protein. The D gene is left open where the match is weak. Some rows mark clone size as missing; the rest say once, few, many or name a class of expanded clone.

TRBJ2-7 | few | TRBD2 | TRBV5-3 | TGTGCCAGAAGCTCCGGGACTAGCGGGAGCGGGCAGTACTTC | CARSSGTSGSGQYF
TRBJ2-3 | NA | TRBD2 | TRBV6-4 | TGTGCCAGCAGTGAAGCGGGGGGCTCAGATACGCAGTATTTT | CASSEAGGSDTQYF
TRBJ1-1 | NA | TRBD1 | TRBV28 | TGTGCCAGCGAGGACAGGGAAGCTTTCTTT | CASEDREAFF
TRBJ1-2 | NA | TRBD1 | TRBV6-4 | TGTGCCAGCAGGACGGCGGGACAGGGGATCTATGGCTACCCCTTC | CASRTAGQGIYGYPF
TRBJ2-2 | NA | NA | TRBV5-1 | TGCGCCAGCAGCAATTCCGGACGGGAGAACACCGGGGAGCTGTTTTTT | CASSNSGRENTGELFF
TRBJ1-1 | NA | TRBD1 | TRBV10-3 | TGTGCCATCAGTTGGACAGGGGAGGACACTGAAGCTTTCTTT | CAISWTGEDTEAFF
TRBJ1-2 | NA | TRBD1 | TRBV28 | TGTGCCAGCAGTCGGACAGGCTTGGGCTATGGCTACACCTTC | CASSRTGLGYGYTF
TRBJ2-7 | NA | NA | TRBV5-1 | TGCGCCAGCAGCCCCGAGGAGAGATCCTACGAGCAGTACTTC | CASSPEERSYEQYF
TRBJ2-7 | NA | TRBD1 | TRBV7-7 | TGTGCCAGCAGCCCCCGGACAGGTCGCAATACCTACGAGCAGTACTTC | CASSPRTGRNTYEQYF
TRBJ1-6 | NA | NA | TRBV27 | TGTGCCAGCAGTTTCGTGGGGGCGCGGAATTCACCCCTCCACTTT | CASSFVGARNSPLHF
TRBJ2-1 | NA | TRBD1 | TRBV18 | TGTGCCAGCTCACCACGGTTTGGGACAGGGGGCAATGAGCAGTTCTTC | CASSPRFGTGGNEQFF
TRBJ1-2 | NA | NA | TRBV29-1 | TGCAGCGTTGGCTCTCAGGATGGCTACACCTTC | CSVGSQDGYTF
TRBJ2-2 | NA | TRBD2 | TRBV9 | TGTGCCAGCAGCGTCGGGGGGGCCTGGGTATCGACCGGGGAGCTGTTTTTT | CASSVGGAWVSTGELFF
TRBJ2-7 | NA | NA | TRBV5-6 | TGTGCCAGCAGCTTCGGGGAAACATACGAGCAGTACTTC | CASSFGETYEQYF
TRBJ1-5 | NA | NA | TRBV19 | TGTGCCACCGCGAGGAACAGGGAGTATAGGGAGCCCCAGCATTTT | CATARNREYREPQHF
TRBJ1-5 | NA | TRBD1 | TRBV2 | TGTGCCAGCAGTGCGCAGGGACAGGGCAATCAGCCCCAGCATTTT | CASSAQGQGNQPQHF
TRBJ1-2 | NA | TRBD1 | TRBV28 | TGTGCCAGCAGCCGTACCAGTCCGGGACAGGGGCCCTATGGCTACACCTTC | CASSRTSPGQGPYGYTF
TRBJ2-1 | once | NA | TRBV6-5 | TGTGCCAGCAGTTACGGAGGGGATACGGTTGTAACGCAGTTCTTC | CASSYGGDTVVTQFF
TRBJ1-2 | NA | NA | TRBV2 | TGTGCCAGCCACCTAACTTGGGCTGGCTACACCTTC | CASHLTWAGYTF
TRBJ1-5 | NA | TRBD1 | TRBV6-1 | TGTGCCAGCAGTGAAGTCAGGGGGGATCAGCCCCAGCATTTT | CASSEVRGDQPQHF
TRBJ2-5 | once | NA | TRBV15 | TGTGCCACCCTCCCGGGTGGCGAGACCCAGTACTTC | CATLPGGETQYF
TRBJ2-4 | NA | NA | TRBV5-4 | TGTGCCAGCAGCTTGGACCAGCGGAGAAACATTCAGTACTTC | CASSLDQRRNIQYF
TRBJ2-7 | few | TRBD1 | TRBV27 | TGTGCCAGCAGTCCAACGGACAGGGACTCCTACGAGCAGTACTTC | CASSPTDRDSYEQYF
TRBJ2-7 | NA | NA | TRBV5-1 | TGCGCCAGCAGCTCGGGAGTTACCGAGCAGTACTTC | CASSSGVTEQYF
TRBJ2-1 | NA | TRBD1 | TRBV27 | TGTGCCAGCAGTTCGAGGGTGGGACAGGAGAATGAGCAGTTCTTC | CASSSRVGQENEQFF
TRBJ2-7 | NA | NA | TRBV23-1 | TGCGCCAGCAGTCAATATTGGGAGGTTGAGCAGTACTTC | CASSQYWEVEQYF
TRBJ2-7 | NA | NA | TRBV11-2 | TGTGCCAGCAGGGCCGGGACTGACTACGAGCAGTACTTC | CASRAGTDYEQYF
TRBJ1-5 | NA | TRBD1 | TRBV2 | TGTGCCAGCAGTGAAGAGGGACAGGTTAGCAATCAGCCCCAGCATTTT | CASSEEGQVSNQPQHF
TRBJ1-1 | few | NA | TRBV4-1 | TGCGCCAGCAGCCCTAGGCAGGGTATCGCTGAAGCTTTCTTT | CASSPRQGIAEAFF
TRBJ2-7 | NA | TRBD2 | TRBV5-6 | TGTGCCAGCAGCATGGGACTAGCGGGGACCTACGAGCAGTACTTC | CASSMGLAGTYEQYF
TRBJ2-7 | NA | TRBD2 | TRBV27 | TGTGCCGACCTACCTCCGGGACTAGCGGGGGGTACCTCCTACGAGCAGTACTTC | CADLPPGLAGGTSYEQYF
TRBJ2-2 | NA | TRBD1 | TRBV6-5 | TGTGCCAGCAGATTGACAGGGGTAGCCGGGGAGCTGTTTTTT | CASRLTGVAGELFF
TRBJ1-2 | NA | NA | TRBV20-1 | TGCAGTGCTACACAGAACTATGGCTACACCTTC | CSATQNYGYTF
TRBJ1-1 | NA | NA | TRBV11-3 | TGTGCCAGCAGCTTAGGGGGCAGGGGATCTGAAGCTTTCTTT | CASSLGGRGSEAFF
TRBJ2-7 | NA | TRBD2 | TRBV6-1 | TGTGCCAGCAGTTCGGAACTAGCGGGAGGGAACGAGCAGTACTTC | CASSSELAGGNEQYF
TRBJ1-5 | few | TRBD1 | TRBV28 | TGTGCCAGCACCCAGGGGGAAGAAAGTCAGCCCCAGCATTTT | CASTQGEESQPQHF
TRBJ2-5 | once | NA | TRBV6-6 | TGTGCCAGCAGTTATATCGGCAGTTCGGGGGAGACCCAGTACTTC | CASSYIGSSGETQYF
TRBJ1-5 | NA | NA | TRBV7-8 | TGTGCCAGCAGCTTAGAAGGGGGTCAGCCCCAGCATTTT | CASSLEGGQPQHF
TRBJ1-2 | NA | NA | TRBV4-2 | TGTGCCAGCAGCCAAGGACGGATATCGAACAGGGACTATGGCTACACCTTC | CASSQGRISNRDYGYTF
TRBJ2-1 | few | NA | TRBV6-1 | TGTGCCAGCATATCGGAACTATACAATGAGCAGTTCTTC | CASISELYNEQFF
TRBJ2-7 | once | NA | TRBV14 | TGTGCCAGCAGCCAGAATCCGGGCTACGAGCAGTACTTC | CASSQNPGYEQYF
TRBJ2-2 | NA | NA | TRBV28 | TGTGCCAGCAGTGACAGCAACACCGGGGAGCTGTTTTTT | CASSDSNTGELFF
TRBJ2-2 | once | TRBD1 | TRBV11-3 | TGTGCCAGCAGCTTAGGACAGGGGGACACCGGGGAGCTGTTTTTT | CASSLGQGDTGELFF
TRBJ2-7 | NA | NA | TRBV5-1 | TGCGCCAGCAGCTTTTCACGGGGAGGAGTCTACGAGCAGTACTTC | CASSFSRGGVYEQYF
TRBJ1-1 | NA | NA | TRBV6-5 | TGTGCCAGCAGTTACTTTCGGGGAATGAACACTGAAGCTTTCTTT | CASSYFRGMNTEAFF
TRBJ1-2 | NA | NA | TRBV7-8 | TGTGCCAGCAGCCACAAATCCCGGGACATCTATGGCTACACCTTC | CASSHKSRDIYGYTF
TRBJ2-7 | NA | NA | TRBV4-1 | TGCGCCAGCAGCCAAAGCCCGGGCTCCTACGAGCAGTACTTC | CASSQSPGSYEQYF
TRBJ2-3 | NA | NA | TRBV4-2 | TGTGCCAGCAGCCAAGAGCGGGGAGATACGCAGTATTTT | CASSQERGDTQYF
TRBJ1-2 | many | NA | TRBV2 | TGTGCCAGCAGTGAAGATGGCGGGGGGAACTATGGCTACACCTTC | CASSEDGGGNYGYTF
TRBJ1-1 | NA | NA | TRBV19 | TGTGCCAGTATAGGGGGTTTGAACACTGAAGCTTTCTTT | CASIGGLNTEAFF
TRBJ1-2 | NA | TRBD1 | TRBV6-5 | TGTGCCAGCAGTTATTCCGGGACAGGGGTCGGTGGCTACACCTTC | CASSYSGTGVGGYTF
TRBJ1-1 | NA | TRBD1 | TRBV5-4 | TGTGCCAGCAGCTTGGGGGGACAGGGGGGAACTGAAGCTTCCTTT | CASSLGGQGGTEASF
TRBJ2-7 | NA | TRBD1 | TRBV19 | TGTGCCAGTAGTGGCGGGACAGGGGTCAACGAGCAGTACTTC | CASSGGTGVNEQYF
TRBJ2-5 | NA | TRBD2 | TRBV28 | TGTGCCAGCAGTCGAGTAGCGGGAGAGTTGGAGACCCAGTACTTC | CASSRVAGELETQYF
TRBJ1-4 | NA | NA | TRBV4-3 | TGCGCCAGCAGCCAAGATGGAGACGGGGTTAATGAAAAACTGTTTTTT | CASSQDGDGVNEKLFF
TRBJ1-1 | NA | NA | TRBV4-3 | TGCGCCAGCAGCCAAGATTTCGGAGTCGGGGCTTTCTTT | CASSQDFGVGAFF
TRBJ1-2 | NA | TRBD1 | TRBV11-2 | TGTGCCAGCAGCTTAGATTATTTGACAGGGGGTGGCTACACCTTC | CASSLDYLTGGGYTF
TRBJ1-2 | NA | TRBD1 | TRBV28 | TGTGCCAGCAGTCAGGGGGGCTCCGACGGAATCTATGGCTACACCTTC | CASSQGGSDGIYGYTF
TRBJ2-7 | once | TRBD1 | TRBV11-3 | TGTGCCAGCAGCTTAGATTTGGGGGGACAGGGCTCGTGCGAGCAGTACTTC | CASSLDLGGQGSCEQYF